This passage covers 22 T cell receptor beta chains from one sample sequenced in a study of human T cells and chemical hapten exposure (dated by TCRdb to the early 2020s). The time point tag for this specimen amounts to: patch test 2, 6 weeks after DPC sensitization. The sample's treatment or condition, from its label and the paper: therapeutic diphenylcyclopropenone sensitization with weekly scalp DPC. Receptor amplification or capture employed RACE. Instrument on record: NextSeq 500. Starting from the raw public reads, TCRdb applied fastp trimming at Q25, assembled clones with MiXCR and retained in-frame beta chains. One record per CDR3 amino acid sequence lists the most common genes and DNA. The sample has fewer than 90,000 distinct CDR3 sequences on record, 6% to 8.5% of them singletons. Of the sample, 1.3% is held by the ten largest clones. The material sequenced was whole blood, taken in connection with sensitization to the hapten diphenylcyclopropenone (DPC). The receptors shown here come from a woman younger than 45 with alopecia areata. Some clones in this sample may be carry-over from other donors' samples.

This clonotype was seen a few times. The gene calls are TRBV18 and TRBJ1-1; no definite D call. The V and J ends lost 6 bases and 1 base respectively, with 12 bases between them. CDR3 length equals 14 residues. From germline, CDR1 is KGHSH and CDR2 LQKENI. CDR3 DNA sequence: TGTGCCAGCTCGAAGGTCACGGGGAACACTGAAGCTTTCTTT. Translated: CASSKVTGNTEAFF.

V and J are TRBV3-1 and TRBJ1-6; weak D call: TRBD1 (5 bases). Germline V lookup: CDR1 LGHDT, CDR2 YNNKEL (reference sequence). The CDR3 runs 13 residues. The V end was cut by 5 bases, the J end by 7 bases, with 9 bases between. CDR3 sequence: CASSGSGNSPLHF. The CDR3 region has the DNA TGTGCCAGCAGCGGATCAGGGAATTCACCCCTCCACTTT.

This clonotype was counted between two and nine times. The genes are TRBV5-4 and TRBJ1-4; 10 nucleotides align to TRBD1. The V segment lost 2 bases and the J segment 8 bases; nucleotides outside the gene matches: 9. The length of the CDR3 is 16 residues. Germline-derived CDR1 and CDR2 are SGHNT and YYREEE (reference sequence). The CDR3 DNA sequence: TGTGCCAGCAGCTTCCGCGGACAGGGGGAAAGGGAAAAACTGTTTTTT. Encoded protein: CASSFRGQGEREKLFF. Complete variable domain (other parts from reference TRBV5-4 and TRBJ1-4): ETGVTQSPTHLIKTRGQQVTLRCSSQSGHNTVSWYQQALGQGPQFIFQYYREEENGRGNFPPRFSGLQFPNYSSELNVNALELDDSALYLCASSFRGQGEREKLFFGSGTQLSVL.

At least ten counts were recorded for this clonotype. The chain is built from TRBV20-1 and TRBJ2-3, with D possibly being TRBD1 (6 bases). V lost 5 bases to trimming and J lost 1 base, with 22 bases between them. Germline-derived CDR1 and CDR2 are DFQATT and SNEGSKA (reference sequence). CDR3 size: 17 residues. This chain's CDR3 is CSADQGQGSWGTDTQYF. The DNA for the CDR3 is TGCAGTGCTGACCAGGGGCAGGGGAGTTGGGGCACAGATACGCAGTATTTT.

This clonotype was detected ten times or more. The V gene is TRBV9, the J gene TRBJ2-3, with a weak D call TRBD2 (6 bases). V lost 0 bases and J lost 2, with 22 bases in between. The CDR3 extends over 19 amino acids. The V gene's germline CDR1 is SGDLS and CDR2 YYNGEE. CDR3 residues: CASSVGDGGGVTNTDTQYF. The DNA for the CDR3 is TGTGCCAGCAGCGTAGGGGACGGTGGAGGGGTCACGAACACAGATACGCAGTATTTT. The whole variable domain, filled in from reference TRBV9 and TRBJ2-3, reads DSGVTQTPKHLITATGQRVTLRCSPRSGDLSVYWYQQSLDQGLQFLIQYYNGEERAKGNILERFSAQQFPDLHSELNLSSLELGDSALYFCASSVGDGGGVTNTDTQYFGPGTRLTVL.

This clonotype was seen ten or more times. The chain has TRBV25-1 and TRBJ2-1; perhaps TRBD2 as D (5 bases). This CDR3 region has 15 residues. Germline V gene lookup returns CDR1 MGHDK and CDR2 SYGVNS. Trimming cost V 8 bases and J 5 bases, with 19 bases left between them. Here the CDR3 reads CASRPGVANNNEQFF. The CDR3 DNA is TGTGCCAGCCGCCCCGGGGTAGCGAATAACAATGAGCAGTTCTTC.

This clonotype was detected only a few times. This chain links TRBV6-5 with TRBJ1-6, with 9 bases that match TRBD1. The CDR3 extends over 14 amino acids. Per the germline V gene, CDR1 is MNHEY and CDR2 is SVGAGI. V gave up 6 bases and J gave up 9 bases; unmatched junction bases: 6. CDR3 nucleotides: TGTGCCAGCAGAGAACCGGGACAGGGTTCACCCCTCCACTTT. Its protein product is CASREPGQGSPLHF.

Ten or more counts support this clonotype. This sequence joins TRBV7-2 and TRBJ1-2, with D possibly being TRBD1 (5 bases). Trimming cost V 1 base and J 4 bases, with 10 bases left between them. Germline V gene sequence: CDR1 SGHTA, CDR2 FQGNSA. This CDR3 is built from 14 residues. The CDR3 nucleotides read TGTGCCAGCAGCTTAGGAGGGGCTTCCTATGGCTACACCTTC. This gives the protein CASSLGGASYGYTF.

This clonotype was seen at least ten times. This rearrangement joins TRBV18 to TRBJ2-7, with D perhaps TRBD1 (5 bases). The V gene's germline CDR1 is KGHSH and CDR2 LQKENI. The CDR3 length is 18 residues. V lost 0 bases and J 3 bases, leaving 21 bases between the germline ends. CDR3 region: CASSPPLVYRQTLYEQYF. CDR3 bases: TGTGCCAGCTCACCACCGTTAGTATATCGACAGACCCTCTACGAGCAGTACTTC.

J is TRBJ2-1 and V is TRBV2; TRBD1 matches at 9 bases. V dropped 8 bases and J dropped 4; count of bases not matched to a gene: 6. Germline V gives CDR1 SNHLY, CDR2 FYNNEI. This CDR3 comprises 14 residues. The CDR3 loop reads CASPGQGTYNEQFF. CDR3 nucleotide sequence: TGTGCCAGCCCGGGACAGGGAACTTACAATGAGCAGTTCTTC.

Ten or more counts support this clonotype. The CDR3: CASSFGLPLQETQYF. CDR3 DNA: TGCGCCAGCAGCTTCGGACTACCACTCCAAGAGACCCAGTACTTC. The rearrangement links TRBV5-1 to TRBJ2-5, with a tentative D call TRBD2 (6 bases). V lost 2 bases and J lost 1, with 12 bases in between. The CDR3 spans 15 residues. The germline V gene encodes CDR1 SGHRS and CDR2 YFSETQ. The full variable domain, its missing parts supplied by reference TRBV5-1 and TRBJ2-5, is KAGVTQTPRYLIKTRGQQVTLSCSPISGHRSVSWYQQTPGQGLQFLFEYFSETQRNKGNFPGRFSGRQFSNSRSEMNVSTLELGDSALYLCASSFGLPLQETQYFGPGTRLLVL.

V and J are TRBV29-1 and TRBJ1-2; 8 nucleotides match TRBD1. This CDR3 contains 16 residues. Per germline, CDR1 SQVTM and CDR2 ANQGSEA. The CDR3: CSSGAGGSTTNYGYTF. The CDR3 DNA reads TGCAGTAGCGGGGCAGGGGGCTCAACCACTAACTATGGCTACACCTTC.

This clonotype appeared a few times. The chain uses TRBV12-3 or TRBV12-4 and TRBJ1-3; no definite D call. The V end was cut by 6 bases, the J end by 0 bases, with 15 bases between. The CDR3 is 16 amino acids. The CDR3, as DNA: TGTGCCAGCAGCTACGGAGGAACGGCCTCTGGAAACACCATATATTTT. It is translated as CASSYGGTASGNTIYF.

This clonotype turned up a few times. The rearrangement uses TRBV5-1 and TRBJ1-1; 7 nucleotides match TRBD1. The CDR3 spans 18 residues. The V and J ends lost 2 bases and 0 bases, in that order; junction bases with no gene match: 13. The germline V gene encodes CDR1 SGHRS and CDR2 YFSETQ. DNA for the CDR3: TGCGCCAGCAGCTTAGATACCGGGACAGTATTCATGAACACTGAAGCTTTCTTT. It specifies CASSLDTGTVFMNTEAFF.

This clonotype was recorded many times. The J gene is TRBJ2-5, the V gene TRBV20-1; D not resolved. CDR3 length: 10 amino acids. V was trimmed by 3 bases and J by 2 bases, leaving 1 base between them. The germline V gene has CDR1 DFQATT and CDR2 SNEGSKA (reference sequence). The CDR3 bases are TGCAGTGCTAGTCAAGAGACCCAGTACTTC. Translated: CSASQETQYF.

This clonotype was counted between two and nine times. The CDR3 bases are TGTGCCAGCAGCTTAGGAACTAACTACAATGAGCAGTTCTTC. It encodes CASSLGTNYNEQFF. The chain links TRBV7-2 to TRBJ2-1; D unresolved. Germline V gene data show CDR1 as SGHTA and CDR2 as FQGNSA. Trimming removed 1 base at V and 3 bases at J, with 7 bases between. This CDR3 region has 14 residues. The full variable domain, rest sourced from reference TRBV7-2 and TRBJ2-1, is GAGVSQSPSNKVTEKGKDVELRCDPISGHTALYWYRQSLGQGLEFLIYFQGNSAPDKSGLPSDRFSAERTGGSVSTLTIQRTQQEDSAVYLCASSLGTNYNEQFFGPGTRLTVL.

This clonotype was detected ten times or more. V is TRBV12-3 or TRBV12-4 and J is TRBJ2-7; TRBD1 agrees at 7 bases. J gave up 5 bases and V 6 bases, and 7 bases lay outside the gene matches. The CDR3 has 13 residues. CDR3 protein: CASRQGQSHEQYF. The CDR3 coding sequence is TGTGCCAGCAGACAGGGACAGTCTCACGAGCAGTACTTC.

Ten or more counts support this clonotype. The gene calls are TRBV18 and TRBJ1-1; 8 positions match TRBD1. Germline assignment: CDR1 KGHSH and CDR2 LQKENI. The CDR3 extends over 13 amino acids. J was trimmed by 6 bases and V by 6 bases; bases with no gene match: 6. CDR3 coding DNA: TGTGCCAGCTCGTTCCAGGGGGCCTCTGAAGCTTTCTTT. It translates to CASSFQGASEAFF.

This rearrangement joins TRBV3-1 to TRBJ1-3; no reliable D call. CDR3 length equals 14 residues. V lost 4 bases and J 0 bases, leaving 7 bases between the germline ends. CDR1 is LGHDT, CDR2 YNNKEL, per germline (reference sequence). CDR3 protein: CASSPEDSGNTIYF. The CDR3 coding sequence is TGTGCCAGCAGCCCGGAGGACTCTGGAAACACCATATATTTT.

This clonotype was seen only a few times. In nucleotides, the CDR3 is TGTGCCAGCAGCGAAGGACAGAGCTCCTACGAGCAGTACTTC. It is translated as CASSEGQSSYEQYF. This chain links TRBV9 with TRBJ2-7, with a tentative D call TRBD1 (6 bases). Germline V CDR1 and CDR2: SGDLS, YYNGEE. The length of the CDR3 is 14 residues. The V gene lost 3 bases and the J gene lost 0 bases, with 10 bases spanning the gap. Using reference TRBV9 and TRBJ2-7 for the parts outside the CDR3, the full variable domain is DSGVTQTPKHLITATGQRVTLRCSPRSGDLSVYWYQQSLDQGLQFLIQYYNGEERAKGNILERFSAQQFPDLHSELNLSSLELGDSALYFCASSEGQSSYEQYFGPGTRLTVT.

The V call is TRBV9, the J call TRBJ2-2; D gene ambiguous. The CDR3 is 15 residues long. V lost 2 bases and J 3 bases, leaving 11 bases between the germline ends. CDR1 is SGDLS, CDR2 YYNGEE, per germline. The CDR3 protein is CASSVSGRYTGELFF. DNA for the CDR3: TGTGCCAGCAGCGTGTCTGGTCGGTACACCGGGGAGCTGTTTTTT.

The V call is TRBV18, the J call TRBJ2-7; D might be TRBD2 (7 bases). CDR1 KGHSH and CDR2 LQKENI come from the germline V gene. V lost 2 bases and J 2 bases, leaving 16 bases between the germline ends. This CDR3 is built from 16 residues. The CDR3 DNA reads TGTGCCAGCTCACCATCCGGTGCGGGGGCCGCCTACGAGCAGTACTTC. Translation gives CASSPSGAGAAYEQYF.